This T cell receptor (beta chain) is from a study of identical twins. Whole-study findings and limits: Invariant MAIT and iNKT cells are populations that could partly confound zero-insertion analyses. Model-predicted out-of-frame TCR alpha sharing fell below observed values in monozygotic twins. Weaker excess twin sharing was seen among beta out-of-frame sequences.

This clonotype was seen a handful of times. Its specificity is unknown. Each cDNA held unique molecular identifiers, and template switching gave it a universal primer site. TCRdb recomputed calls from the 5' RACE reads with MiXCR, one row per CDR3 protein. The sample has 420,000 or so distinct CDR3 sequences, 15% to 20% seen once. The CDR3 sequence is 13 residues long. The V and J ends lost 5 bases and 8 bases respectively, with 10 bases between them. CDR1 and CDR2 from the germline V gene are MNHEY and SVGEGT. The sample consisted of naive T cells sorted from blood. The receptor's source is a man in his fifties or sixties in good health. J is TRBJ1-6 and V is TRBV6-2 or TRBV6-3; D might be TRBD1 (6 bases). Here the CDR3 reads CASSTGSYSPLHF. CDR3 nucleotide sequence: TGTGCCAGCAGTACAGGGTCTTATTCACCCCTCCACTTT.